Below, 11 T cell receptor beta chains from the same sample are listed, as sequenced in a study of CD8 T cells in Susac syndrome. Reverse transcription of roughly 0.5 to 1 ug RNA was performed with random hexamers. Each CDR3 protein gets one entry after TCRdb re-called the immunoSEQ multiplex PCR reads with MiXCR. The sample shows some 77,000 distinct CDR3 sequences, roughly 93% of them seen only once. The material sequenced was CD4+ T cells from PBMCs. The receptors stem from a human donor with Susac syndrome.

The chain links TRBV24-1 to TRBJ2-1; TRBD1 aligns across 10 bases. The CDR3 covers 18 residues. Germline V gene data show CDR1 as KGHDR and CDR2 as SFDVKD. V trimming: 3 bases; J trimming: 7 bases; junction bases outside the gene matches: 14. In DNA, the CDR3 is TGTGCCACCAGTGATCCCGGTTTTTCCGGGACAGGGGTGAATGAGCAGTTCTTC. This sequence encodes CATSDPGFSGTGVNEQFF.

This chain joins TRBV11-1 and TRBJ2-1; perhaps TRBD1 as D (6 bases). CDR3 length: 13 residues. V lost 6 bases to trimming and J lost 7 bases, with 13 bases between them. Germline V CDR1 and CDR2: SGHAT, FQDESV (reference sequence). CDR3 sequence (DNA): TGTGCCAGCAGTTACGACAGGCTAAATGAGCAGTTCTTC. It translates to CASSYDRLNEQFF. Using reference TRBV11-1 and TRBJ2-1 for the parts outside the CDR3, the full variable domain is EAEVAQSPRYKITEKSQAVAFWCDPISGHATLYWYRQILGQGPELLVQFQDESVVDDSQLPKDRFSAERLKGVDSTLKIQPAELGDSAMYLCASSYDRLNEQFFGPGTRLTVL.

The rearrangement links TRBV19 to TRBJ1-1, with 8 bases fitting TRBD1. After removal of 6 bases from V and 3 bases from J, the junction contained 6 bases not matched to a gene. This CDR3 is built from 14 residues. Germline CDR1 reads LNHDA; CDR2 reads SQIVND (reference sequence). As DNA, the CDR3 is TGTGCCAGTAGCAGGACAGGGACGCACACTGAAGCTTTCTTT. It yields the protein CASSRTGTHTEAFF.

CDR3 protein: CASSSGVTSSYEQYF. The CDR3 nucleotides are TGTGCCAGCAGCTCGGGGGTAACGTCGTCCTACGAGCAGTACTTC. The genes are TRBV2 and TRBJ2-7; D might be TRBD2 (6 bases). The CDR3 sequence is 15 residues long. V lost 6 bases and J lost 1, with 16 bases in between. Germline values: CDR1 SNHLY, CDR2 FYNNEI.

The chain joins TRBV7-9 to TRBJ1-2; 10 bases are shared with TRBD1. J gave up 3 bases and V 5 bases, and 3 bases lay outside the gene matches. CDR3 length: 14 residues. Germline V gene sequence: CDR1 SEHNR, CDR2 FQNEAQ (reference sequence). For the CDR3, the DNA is TGTGCCAGCAGCCCGGACAGGGGGGACTATGGCTACACCTTC. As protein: CASSPDRGDYGYTF.

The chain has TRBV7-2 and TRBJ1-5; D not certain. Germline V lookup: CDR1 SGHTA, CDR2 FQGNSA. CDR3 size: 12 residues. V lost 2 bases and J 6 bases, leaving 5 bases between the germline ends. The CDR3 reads CASSLIGQPQHF. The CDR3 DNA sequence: TGTGCCAGCAGCTTAATCGGTCAGCCCCAGCATTTT. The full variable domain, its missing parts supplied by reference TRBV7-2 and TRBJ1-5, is GAGVSQSPSNKVTEKGKDVELRCDPISGHTALYWYRQSLGQGLEFLIYFQGNSAPDKSGLPSDRFSAERTGGSVSTLTIQRTQQEDSAVYLCASSLIGQPQHFGDGTRLSIL.

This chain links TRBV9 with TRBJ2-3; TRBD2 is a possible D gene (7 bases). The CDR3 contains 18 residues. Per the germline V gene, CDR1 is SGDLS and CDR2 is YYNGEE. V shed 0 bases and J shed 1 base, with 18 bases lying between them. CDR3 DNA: TGTGCCAGCAGCGTAGGCGTCAAAGGCGGGGGCCGCACAGATACGCAGTATTTT. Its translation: CASSVGVKGGGRTDTQYF. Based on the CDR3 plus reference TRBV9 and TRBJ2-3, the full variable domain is DSGVTQTPKHLITATGQRVTLRCSPRSGDLSVYWYQQSLDQGLQFLIQYYNGEERAKGNILERFSAQQFPDLHSELNLSSLELGDSALYFCASSVGVKGGGRTDTQYFGPGTRLTVL.

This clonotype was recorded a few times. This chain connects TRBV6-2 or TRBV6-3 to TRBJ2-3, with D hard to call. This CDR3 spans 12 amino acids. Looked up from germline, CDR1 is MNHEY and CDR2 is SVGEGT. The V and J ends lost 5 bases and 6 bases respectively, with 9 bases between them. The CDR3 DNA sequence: TGTGCCAGCAGTCGGACCTCGGATACGCAGTATTTT. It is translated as CASSRTSDTQYF.

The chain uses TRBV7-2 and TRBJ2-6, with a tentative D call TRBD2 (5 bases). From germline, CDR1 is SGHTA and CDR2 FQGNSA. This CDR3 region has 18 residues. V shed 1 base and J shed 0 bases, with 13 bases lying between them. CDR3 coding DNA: TGTGCCAGCAGCTTAGGCGCGGGTAGGGACTCTGGGGCCAACGTCCTGACTTTC. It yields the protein CASSLGAGRDSGANVLTF.

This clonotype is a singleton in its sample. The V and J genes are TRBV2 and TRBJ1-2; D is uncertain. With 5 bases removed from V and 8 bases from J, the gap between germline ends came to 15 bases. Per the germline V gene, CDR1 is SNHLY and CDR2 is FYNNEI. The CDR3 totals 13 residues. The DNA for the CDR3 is TGTGCCAGCAGTAGAACCAAGAACGAGGGCTACACCTTC. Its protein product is CASSRTKNEGYTF.

CDR3 nucleotides: TGCGCCAGCAGCTTAACCGGGACCGATTTTTCACCCCTCCACTTT. This translates into CASSLTGTDFSPLHF. The chain combines TRBV5-1 with TRBJ1-6, with D tentatively TRBD1 (5 bases). Germline V gene data show CDR1 as SGHRS and CDR2 as YFSETQ. CDR3 size: 15 residues. V was clipped by 2 bases and J by 9 bases, with 15 bases between them.